This section outlines one TCR beta chain sequence together with its context. Its antigen is unknown. In total, more than 500 healthy bone marrow donors made up the cohort. At the time of sampling, all cohort members were nominally healthy, though unrecorded immune exposures were likely present. The donor was CMV seronegative and was included in the group of a few hundred seronegative cohort members. A peripheral blood sample was provided by each donor, and peripheral blood mononuclear cells were used for TCR beta sequencing. The Qiagen DNeasy Blood Extraction Kit was used to extract genomic DNA from the blood cell samples. This sample stems from a study of cytomegalovirus exposure and HLA in healthy donors (dated by TCRdb to 2017 to 2019). Concerning the study at large: An earlier analysis of some 600 of the donors reported 250 to 300 Gb of sequence data and 117 million unique TCR beta sequences obtained from roughly 180 million T cells. Alongside the repertoire data, information on donor age, sex, ethnicity and CMV serostatus was compiled. The study aimed to test whether signatures of past pathogen exposure could be identified by cataloging public T cell receptors. All discovery cohort repertoires had been generated on a single sequencing platform. In addition to the first cohort of several hundred subjects, a separate validation cohort of approximately 130 different subjects was used. The number of donors typed differed by locus, with about 629-640 for A, B, C, DRB1 and DQB1, 522 for DQA1, nearly 610 for DPA1, and approximately 470 for DPB1. In a later analysis, previously published TCR beta repertoires from 670 or so donors were re-analyzed and high-resolution HLA genotyping was added so that TCR occurrence patterns could be studied. On average, roughly 240,000 unique TCR beta nucleotide sequences were sequenced per donor among about 400 genotyped donors of the cohort, with about 19% of those sequences being non-productive. An earlier analysis of more than 450 of the donors used high-throughput TCR beta sequencing to judge whether each TCR beta V gene segment behaved as functional or pseudogenic. Among the 398 genotyped donors, approximately 81% belonged to the genetic ancestry cluster associated with self-reported Caucasian donors. HLA typing covered class I and class II loci at four-digit resolution. A later genetic analysis used genome-wide SNP genotypes for about three fifths of the 666 donors, treating that subset as a discovery cohort. The study used immunosequencing to profile the T cell repertoires of approximately 650 subjects and linked those repertoires to cytomegalovirus serostatus. Roughly five DR-DQ haplotypes were handled as single units for association and clustering, since linkage in the cohort was strong. An early release covering about 600 HLA-typed donors comprised roughly 300 gigabases of sequencing data and tens of millions of unique TCR sequences. To predict cytomegalovirus infection status, the study combined high-throughput TCR immunosequencing, statistical association of individual TCRs with disease status, and machine learning. Rather than drawing on any new phenotypic data, the later analysis identified candidate immune exposures from TCR beta sequences and the way those sequences occurred across donors. Overall results and qualifications from the work: In an earlier analysis of approximately 590 of the donors, most TCR beta V segments appeared in productive rearrangements about 90% or about 30% of the time, broadly matching IMGT annotations. The earlier analysis of approximately 560 of the donors excluded 15 to 20 rarely observed V segments, including chromosome 9 orphons, because counts were too low. V-gene and J-gene trimming of TCR beta chains was associated with a missense DCLRE1C variant in a later genetic analysis, and the association was replicated in an independent cohort. The 87-base-pair reads could not distinguish some IMGT-functional V segments, including TRBV6-2 and TRBV6-3, so those segments were excluded. Several of the top co-occurrence clusters appeared to be linked to parvovirus B19, influenza, CMV and Epstein-Barr virus, according to a later analysis. In this cohort, only TCR beta chains were sequenced, and detectable features were limited by the absence of alpha or paired-chain data. When HLA alleles, especially DR and DQ, strongly co-occurred, attributing TCR associations to individual alleles was difficult. The presence/absence analyses assumed that sequencing depth was roughly uniform across donors, and that assumption may not be true. The classifier was reported to diagnose cytomegalovirus status with high specificity and sensitivity in both the original cohort and the validation cohort. Most TCR sequences were seen in very few donors, while some public TCRs were found in many individuals. The authors suggested that the approach could potentially be generalized to other disease states and immunological phenotypes. A further reported finding was that TCR beta sequences accurately predicted the HLA-A and HLA-B alleles for most subjects in the first cohort. Immune exposure information for the cohort was limited to CMV serostatus. A cluster of highly shared sequence variants was judged likely to represent a technical artifact of the sequencing pipeline. In a later analysis, the rate of TCR association differed among HLA loci, with DRB1 alleles having the most associated TCRs and HLA-C alleles having the fewest. HLA typing was unavailable for some donors at each locus, so association tests used only the typed subset. Linkage disequilibrium might explain the correlated functional status among segregating V segments, but an unknown experimental factor could not be ruled out. In vitro tests confirmed that a few of the cytomegalovirus-associated TCR beta chains recognize cytomegalovirus antigens. The study gave a list of some 150 TCR beta chains associated with cytomegalovirus. Specific HLA alleles were associated with 15,000 to 20,000 TCR beta sequences at a false discovery rate of 0.05 in a later analysis. Compared with the approximately 670-donor mean, donors in an Asian-associated ancestry cluster had fewer N-insertions in productive TCRs, according to a later genetic analysis. A later analysis found that HLA-associated TCR beta chains were more clonally expanded and had lower generation probabilities than equally common non-associated chains. Most CMV-associated TCR beta chains appeared to be HLA-restricted in a later analysis, and the HLA associations seemed to be driven largely by CMV exposure.

From its cysteine to its phenylalanine, the CDR3 spans 13 amino acids. The sequence is cut down to CDR3 DNA, 39 bases in frame from base 1. The V end loses 5 bases and the J end loses 6 bases, and a stretch of 14 bases separates them. Looking up the germline V gene yields CDR1 SNHLY and CDR2 FYNNEI. The library was built by means of the immunoSEQ multiplex PCR assay. For the multiplex PCR, a mixture combining 60 forward primers for TCR Vbeta segments and 13 reverse primers for TCR Jbeta segments was used. The CDR3 region of rearranged TCR beta genes was amplified from genomic DNA by a multiplex PCR assay. Amplified TCR beta libraries were sequenced as 87-base-pair reads on the Illumina HiSeq System. As for the authors' bioinformatics: A later analysis tallied tens of millions of unique TCR beta chains across the 666 repertoires, and around 9.9 million of those chains were shared by two or more donors. To remove PCR and sequencing errors, raw reads were error-corrected and collapsed into unique sequences using a nearest-neighbor algorithm that merged closely related sequences. V, D and J gene segments were assigned by aligning CDR3 sequences to IMGT reference sequences. Each retained sequence needed at least a six-nucleotide match to both a V gene segment and a J gene segment. A rearrangement counted as productive if the CDR3 had no stop codons and remained in frame with V and J, and every other rearrangement counted as non-productive. CDR3 was defined according to IMGT convention as the region running from the second conserved V-encoded cysteine to the conserved J-encoded phenylalanine. In an earlier analysis of more than 550 of the donors, sequences lacking an unambiguous match to a single V gene segment were excluded. In an earlier analysis of some 590 of the donors, a V segment was called functional when productive rearrangements were above 56.7%, and segregating when the standard deviation between donors exceeded 5%. A statistical classification framework was built for diagnosing cytomegalovirus status from the catalog of TCR beta chain sequences. V and J gene assignment, in a later analysis, came from comparing TCR nucleotide sequences with IMGT/GENE-DB human TR gene sequences. The TCRdist pipeline was used in a later analysis to assign CDR3 sequences and most-parsimonious VDJ recombination scenarios. In a later analysis, each TCR beta chain was defined by its CDR3 amino acid sequence together with its V-gene family, and reads without a unique V-gene family were excluded. As a way to deal with suspected cross-contamination and a sequencing artifact, a later analysis dropped 450 to 700 nucleotide sequences that were highly shared and had low generation probability. In a later analysis, a clonal expansion index was calculated for each public chain from normalized within-repertoire ranks of inferred template counts. In a later analysis, generation probabilities were computed using a VDJ recombination model fitted to out-of-frame rearrangements, and the results were checked against IGoR. Hypergeometric tests were used in a later analysis to score TCR-TCR, TCR-HLA and TCR-CMV co-occurrence, with a repertoire-size bias correction applied to the TCR pairs. False discovery rates were estimated in a later analysis by permuting HLA or CMV assignments 20 times. In a later analysis, co-occurring TCRs were grouped with DBSCAN, and TCRdist sequence similarity was added when clustering was performed within HLA-allele-positive subsets. Co-occurrence clustering excluded repertoires with fewer than 30,000 or more than 120,000 public chains, plus five with anomalous nucleotide sharing. This immuneACCESS table, as held by TCRdb, lists in-frame sequences with V and J called but not all clones. Of the missing ones, under half trace to an unresolved V gene in checked studies; the others have no known cause. D and trimming were read from the DNA, whereas the V and J calls and clone size are those reported in that table. The sample table holds more than 100,000 clones. The leading ten clones occupy roughly 1.6% of the sample.

The chain is made from TRBV2 and TRBJ2-7, and the D gene may be TRBD2, 6 bases matching. The receptor's source is a woman in her thirties or forties in good health and CMV-seronegative. Sequenced: PBMCs. This receptor has the CDR3 CASSLEGPLEQYF. The nucleotide sequence reads TGTGCCAGCAGTTTGGAGGGGCCCCTCGAGCAGTACTTC.